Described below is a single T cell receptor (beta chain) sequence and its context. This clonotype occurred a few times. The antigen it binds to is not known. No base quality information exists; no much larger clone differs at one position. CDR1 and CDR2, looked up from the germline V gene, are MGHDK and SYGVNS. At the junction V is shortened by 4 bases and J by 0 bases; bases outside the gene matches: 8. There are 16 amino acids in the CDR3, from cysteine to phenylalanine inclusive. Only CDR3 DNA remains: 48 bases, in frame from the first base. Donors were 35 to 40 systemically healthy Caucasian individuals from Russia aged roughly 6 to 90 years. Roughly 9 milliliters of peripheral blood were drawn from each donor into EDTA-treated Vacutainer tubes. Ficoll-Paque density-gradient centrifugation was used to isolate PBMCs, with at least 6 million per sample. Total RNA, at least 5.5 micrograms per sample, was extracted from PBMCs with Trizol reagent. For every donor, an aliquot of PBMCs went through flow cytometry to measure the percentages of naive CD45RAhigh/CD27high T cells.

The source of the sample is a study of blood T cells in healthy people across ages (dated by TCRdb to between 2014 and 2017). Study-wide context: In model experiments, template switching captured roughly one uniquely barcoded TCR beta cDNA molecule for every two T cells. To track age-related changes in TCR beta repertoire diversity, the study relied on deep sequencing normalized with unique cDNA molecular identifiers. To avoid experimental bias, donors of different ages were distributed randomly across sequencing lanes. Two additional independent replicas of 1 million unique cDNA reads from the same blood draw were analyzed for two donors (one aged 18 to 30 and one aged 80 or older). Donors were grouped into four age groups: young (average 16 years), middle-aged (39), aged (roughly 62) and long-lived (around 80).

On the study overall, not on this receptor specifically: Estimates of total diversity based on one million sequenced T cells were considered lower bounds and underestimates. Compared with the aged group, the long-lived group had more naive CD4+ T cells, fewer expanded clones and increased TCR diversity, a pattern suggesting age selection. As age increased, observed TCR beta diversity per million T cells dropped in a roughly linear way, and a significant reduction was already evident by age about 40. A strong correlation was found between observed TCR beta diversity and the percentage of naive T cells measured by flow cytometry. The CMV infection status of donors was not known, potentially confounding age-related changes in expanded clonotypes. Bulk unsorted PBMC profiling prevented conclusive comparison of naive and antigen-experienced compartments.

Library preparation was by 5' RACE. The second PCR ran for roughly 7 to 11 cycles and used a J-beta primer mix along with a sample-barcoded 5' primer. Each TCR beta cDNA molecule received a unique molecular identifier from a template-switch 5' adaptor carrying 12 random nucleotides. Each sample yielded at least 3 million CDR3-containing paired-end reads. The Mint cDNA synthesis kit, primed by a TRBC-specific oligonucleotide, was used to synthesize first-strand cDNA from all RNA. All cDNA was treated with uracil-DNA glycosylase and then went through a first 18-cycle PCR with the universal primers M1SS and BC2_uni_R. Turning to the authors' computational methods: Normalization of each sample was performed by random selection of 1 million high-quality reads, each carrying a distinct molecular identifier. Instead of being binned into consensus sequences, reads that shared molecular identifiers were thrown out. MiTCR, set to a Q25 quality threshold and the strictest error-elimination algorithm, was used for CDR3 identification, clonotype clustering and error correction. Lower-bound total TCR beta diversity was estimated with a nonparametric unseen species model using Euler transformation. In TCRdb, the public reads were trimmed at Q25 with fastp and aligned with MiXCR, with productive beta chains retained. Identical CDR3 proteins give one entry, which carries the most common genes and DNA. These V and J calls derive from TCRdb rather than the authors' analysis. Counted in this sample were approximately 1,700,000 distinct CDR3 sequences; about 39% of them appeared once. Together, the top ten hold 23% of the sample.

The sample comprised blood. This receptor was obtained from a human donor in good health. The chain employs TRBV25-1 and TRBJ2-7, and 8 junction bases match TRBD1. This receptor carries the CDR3 CASSGGTGPVSYEQYF. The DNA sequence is TGTGCCAGCAGTGGGGGGACAGGACCCGTCTCCTACGAGCAGTACTTC.